These 7 T cell receptor beta chains originate from one sample sequenced in a study of OX40 agonist ivuxolimab in advanced cancers. Using immunoSEQ multiplex PCR, the repertoire was profiled, and TCRdb retains in-frame clones only, with some absent. This sample has approximately 94,000 clones; around 91% occur once, and the top ten carry about 0.89%. Sequencing was performed on CD4+ or CD8+ T cells sorted from blood, taken in a trial of the OX40 agonist ivuxolimab. The receptors stem from an adult with an advanced solid tumor such as melanoma, head and neck, liver or kidney cancer.

The gene calls are TRBV28 and TRBJ2-4; 12 bases are shared with TRBD2. The CDR3 spans 20 residues. CDR1 MDHEN and CDR2 SYDVKM come from the germline V gene. V shed 8 bases, J shed 0 bases, and the junction held 17 bases outside the gene matches. DNA of the CDR3: TGTGCCAGCTTCTCCGACCGGACTAGCGGGACAGGGTTAGCCAAAAACATTCAGTACTTC. This translates into CASFSDRTSGTGLAKNIQYF.

This clone was picked up one time. The CDR3 here is CASSQEGAWRGGNTIYF. CDR3 nucleotide sequence: TGTGCCAGCAGCCAAGAGGGTGCGTGGCGCGGCGGAAACACCATATATTTT. The chain carries TRBV14 and TRBJ1-3, with D hard to call. V was cut by 0 bases and J by 4 bases, with 16 bases left in between. CDR1 and CDR2 from the germline V gene are SGHDN and FVKESK. This CDR3 comprises 17 residues.

The chain carries TRBV11-3 and TRBJ2-5; TRBD1 might be the D (5 bases). The ends were cut back, 1 base at V and 2 bases at J, with 8 bases in the middle. This CDR3 has 14 amino acids. CDR1 is SGHNT, CDR2 YENEEA, per germline. Here the CDR3 DNA reads TGTGCCAGCAGCTTAGGAACAGGACAAGAGACCCAGTACTTC. Translation: CASSLGTGQETQYF.

This chain joins TRBV30 and TRBJ1-2; D is undetermined. V lost 3 bases and J 6 bases, leaving 17 bases between the germline ends. The CDR3 is 14 amino acids. CDR1 and CDR2 (germline): GTSNPN, SVGIG (reference sequence). The CDR3 DNA follows: TGTGCCTGGAGCCTCGATCCGGCGTTTCATGGCTACACCTTC. Its protein is CAWSLDPAFHGYTF.

Comment on this clone: A junction boundary mismatches the germline segment, possibly from a read error. Other nucleotide sequences in the sample specify the same CDR3. This chain connects TRBV25-1 to TRBJ1-4, with 7 bases that match TRBD1. The V gene's germline CDR1 is MGHDK and CDR2 SYGVNS. This CDR3 has 14 residues. The DNA of the CDR3 is TGTGCCAGCAGTCCACAGGGGTTAGTTGAAAAATTGTTTTTT. This translates into CASSPQGLVEKLFF.

V and J are TRBV4-2 and TRBJ2-2; D not resolved. The V and J ends lost 0 bases and 7 bases respectively, with 9 bases between them. The CDR3 length is 14 residues. Germline V gives CDR1 LGHNA, CDR2 YNFKEQ. The DNA of the CDR3 is TGTGCCAGCAGCCAAGAGAGCAGCGTCGGGGAGCTGTTTTTT. It encodes CASSQESSVGELFF.

This sequence joins TRBV28 and TRBJ1-1; D call uncertain. Germline CDR1 and CDR2: MDHEN and SYDVKM. CDR3 length equals 12 residues. Trimming took off 8 bases at V and 8 bases at J, with 15 bases between the two ends. CDR3 amino acids: CASGYKFPEAFF. The CDR3, as DNA: TGTGCCAGCGGGTACAAATTTCCCGAAGCTTTCTTT.